What follows are 7 T cell receptor beta chains derived from one specimen sequenced in a study of blood T cell repertoires in COVID-19 (dated by TCRdb to 2018 to 2020). Receptor libraries were prepared by the immunoSEQ multiplex PCR assay. Sourced from immuneACCESS, this table was stored by TCRdb with only in-frame sequences that have V and J called. A share of the clones is absent; for the studies checked, an unresolved V gene accounts for under half, and the remainder has no known explanation. In all, the sample holds 150,000 to 200,000 clones, and more than 75% of those were seen once. The ten largest account for roughly a sixth of the sample. The specimen sequenced was PBMCs or T cells enriched from blood (not recorded which). The receptors were sampled from a woman aged 45-65 years with acute COVID-19.

The rearrangement uses TRBV10-1 and TRBJ1-2; no clear D. Trimming took 0 bases from V and 3 from J, leaving 5 bases between them. The germline gives CDR1 WNHNN, CDR2 SYGVQD (reference sequence). This CDR3 is 13 amino acids long. The CDR3 nucleotides are TGCGCCAGCAGTGAGTCGGGCCACTATGGCTACACCTTC. It translates to CASSESGHYGYTF.

The chain recombines TRBV10-3 with TRBJ2-7, with TRBD1 matching 9 bases. The CDR3 contains 13 residues. Germline values: CDR1 ENHRY, CDR2 SYGVKD. Here the CDR3 DNA reads TGTGCCATCAGTGGCACAACAGGGGGCAGGAGGAACGTC. This translates into CAISGTTGGRRNV.

This clone has at least ten counts. The chain combines TRBV19 with TRBJ1-1; possible D gene TRBD1, 6 bases. The CDR3 is 14 amino acids. CDR1 and CDR2 from the germline V gene are LNHDA and SQIVND (reference sequence). V was pared by 1 base and J by 1 base, with 7 bases between. The CDR3 nucleotides read TGTGCCAGTAGTATAGGGGGGCCGAACACTGAAGCTTTCTTT. It translates to CASSIGGPNTEAFF.

This clone was found once. The chain couples TRBV29-1 to TRBJ1-5; 8 bases fit TRBD1. Germline V gene lookup returns CDR1 SQVTM and CDR2 ANQGSEA. Losses at the gene ends were 7 bases for V and 4 bases for J; bases not matched to a gene: 3. The CDR3 runs to 12 residues. The DNA for the CDR3 is TGCAGCGCTCGGACAGGGAATCAGCCCCAGCATTTT. Its translation is CSARTGNQPQHF.

V is TRBV11-2 and J is TRBJ2-5; 8 bases match TRBD1. The CDR3 is 16 residues long. With V trimmed by 5 bases and J by 5 bases, 13 bases remained unmatched. The V gene's germline CDR1 is SGHAT and CDR2 FQNNGV. CDR3 sequence: CASSDRLGQGGETQYF. The CDR3 DNA is TGTGCCAGCAGCGACCGTCTTGGACAGGGCGGCGAGACCCAGTACTTC.

The chain recombines TRBV6-5 with TRBJ2-5; 12 nucleotides line up with TRBD2. V trimming: 7 bases; J trimming: 3 bases; junction bases outside the gene matches: 6. CDR3 length: 15 amino acids. CDR1 is MNHEY, CDR2 SVGAGI, per germline. The CDR3 sequence: CASTASGGAKETQYF. Here the CDR3 DNA reads TGTGCCAGCACTGCTAGCGGGGGGGCCAAAGAGACCCAGTACTTC.

This chain links TRBV6-2 or TRBV6-3 with TRBJ2-5; D may be TRBD1 (5 bases). The CDR3 contains 14 residues. V dropped 5 bases and J dropped 3 bases, with 13 bases sitting between them. CDR1 is MNHEY, CDR2 SVGEGT, per germline. The CDR3 DNA follows: TGTGCCAGCAGTCGACACCTCAGGGAAGAGACCCAGTACTTC. Translation gives CASSRHLREETQYF.